Listed here are 13 T cell receptor beta chains from one sample, sequenced in a study of T cell responses to AZD1222 COVID-19 vaccine (dated by TCRdb to about 2021). The receptor library was made with the immunoSEQ multiplex PCR assay. TCRdb mirrors the immuneACCESS table, restricted to in-frame sequences. Some clones are absent from its copies; in checked studies, under half trace to an unresolved V gene, and the reason for the others is unknown. The sample profile shows some 86,000 clones; roughly 80% of them were found once. In total, the top ten clones hold around 20% of the sample. The sample's time point label, decoded: baseline before first vaccination. The input for sequencing was peripheral blood, taken on day 0 of AZD1222 vaccination. These receptors came from an adult in good health.

This rearrangement joins TRBV5-1 to TRBJ2-5, with D unclear. Germline CDR1 and CDR2: SGHRS and YFSETQ. This CDR3 is 14 amino acids long. Trimming stripped 1 base from V and 1 base from J, with 8 bases between. For the CDR3, the DNA is TGCGCCAGCAGCTTGTCGACGGCCCAAGAGACCCAGTACTTC. Translating gives CASSLSTAQETQYF.

This chain connects TRBV20-1 to TRBJ2-1; the D gene is possibly TRBD2 (5 bases). This CDR3 spans 11 amino acids. The ends were cut back, 3 bases at V and 5 bases at J, with 5 bases in the middle. In germline, CDR1 is DFQATT, CDR2 SNEGSKA (reference sequence). CDR3 region: CSASGNNEQFF. The CDR3 coding sequence is TGCAGTGCTAGCGGGAACAATGAGCAGTTCTTC.

This clone was counted a few times. The genes are TRBV5-1 and TRBJ2-2; TRBD1 might be the D (7 bases). The V gene lost 4 bases and the J gene lost 6 bases, with 16 bases spanning the gap. The CDR3 consists of 15 residues. Germline CDR1 and CDR2: SGHRS and YFSETQ. The CDR3 is CASSPAGGRAGELFF. CDR3 bases: TGCGCCAGCAGCCCCGCAGGGGGGCGGGCCGGGGAGCTGTTTTTT.

The chain links TRBV18 to TRBJ2-2, with 8 bases lining up with TRBD1. This CDR3 region has 16 residues. From germline, CDR1 is KGHSH and CDR2 LQKENI. The V gene end was trimmed by 4 bases and the J gene end by 1 base; junction bases not matched to a gene: 5. The CDR3 spells CASSLSGTGNTGELFF. As DNA, the CDR3 is TGTGCCAGCTCACTTTCCGGGACAGGGAACACCGGGGAGCTGTTTTTT.

With respect to this clone: The junction and the germline gene differ at one end; a read error may be behind it. The chain employs TRBV5-1 and TRBJ2-3; no firm D call. The CDR3 has 14 residues. Per the germline V gene, CDR1 is SGHRS and CDR2 is YFSETQ. The DNA for the CDR3 is TGCGCCAGCTGCTTTAGAACAAGCACAGATACGCAGTATTTT. Its protein is CASCFRTSTDTQYF.

The chain has TRBV9 and TRBJ1-2; tentatively, D is TRBD1 (5 bases). CDR1 and CDR2 from the germline V gene are SGDLS and YYNGEE. V was clipped by 3 bases and J by 4 bases, with 13 bases between them. The CDR3 extends over 14 amino acids. The CDR3 sequence: CASSAMGGSYGYTF. The CDR3, as DNA: TGTGCCAGCAGCGCGATGGGGGGAAGCTATGGCTACACCTTC.

The chain uses TRBV18 and TRBJ1-5; D is ambiguous. Germline assignment: CDR1 KGHSH and CDR2 LQKENI. V shed 1 base and J shed 5 bases, with 6 bases lying between them. The CDR3 extends over 13 amino acids. CDR3 sequence (DNA): TGTGCCAGCTCACCACAGGGTGATCAGCCCCAGCATTTT. Translated, it gives CASSPQGDQPQHF.

The V gene is TRBV7-2, the J gene TRBJ1-6; the D is unclear. CDR3 length equals 17 residues. Between the trimmed V and J ends, which lost 1 base and 4 bases, there was a span of 14 bases. The V gene's germline CDR1 is SGHTA and CDR2 FQGNSA. The CDR3 is CASSLVLLTEYNSPLHF. The CDR3 nucleotides read TGTGCCAGCAGCTTAGTTCTATTAACGGAATATAATTCACCCCTCCACTTT.

V and J are TRBV4-1 and TRBJ1-5; weak D call: TRBD1 (5 bases). The CDR3 totals 15 residues. Germline CDR1 reads MGHRA; CDR2 reads YSYEKL. V was shortened by 8 bases and J by 4 bases, with 18 bases between the two germline ends. CDR3 amino acids: CASSVRPEGNQPQHF. DNA for the CDR3: TGCGCCAGCTCGGTGAGGCCGGAGGGGAATCAGCCCCAGCATTTT.

This clone was counted once. The gene calls are TRBV5-1 and TRBJ2-7; 11 nucleotides match TRBD2. Germline-derived CDR1 and CDR2 are SGHRS and YFSETQ. The CDR3 is made up of 14 amino acids. The J segment lost 4 bases and the V segment lost 2 bases, leaving 2 bases of the junction unmatched. CDR3 DNA: TGCGCCAGCAGCTTTACTAGCGGGAGTTACGAGCAGTACTTC. This codes for CASSFTSGSYEQYF. The full variable domain, in which reference TRBV5-1 and TRBJ2-7 provide the parts outside the CDR3, is KAGVTQTPRYLIKTRGQQVTLSCSPISGHRSVSWYQQTPGQGLQFLFEYFSETQRNKGNFPGRFSGRQFSNSRSEMNVSTLELGDSALYLCASSFTSGSYEQYFGPGTRLTVT.

The V gene is TRBV19, the J gene TRBJ2-2; 9 nucleotides align to TRBD1. There are 16 residues in the CDR3. The junction had 7 bases not matched to a gene; V was cut back by 6 bases and J by 2 bases. Germline-derived CDR1 and CDR2 are LNHDA and SQIVND (reference sequence). The CDR3 sequence: CASRGQGVSNTGELFF. The CDR3 nucleotides read TGTGCCAGTAGGGGACAGGGTGTATCAAACACCGGGGAGCTGTTTTTT. Filled out from reference TRBV19 and TRBJ2-2, the complete variable domain reads DGGITQSPKYLFRKEGQNVTLSCEQNLNHDAMYWYRQDPGQGLRLIYYSQIVNDFQKGDIAEGYSVSREKKESFPLTVTSAQKNPTAFYLCASRGQGVSNTGELFFGEGSRLTVL.

The chain combines TRBV6-2 or TRBV6-3 with TRBJ2-1; a weak D match, TRBD2 (5 bases). This CDR3 is 15 amino acids long. Trimming removed 2 bases at V and 6 bases at J, with 14 bases between. CDR1 and CDR2 (germline): MNHEY, SVGEGT. CDR3 coding DNA: TGTGCCAGCAGTTACGTAGGACTTATCCGCAATGAGCAGTTCTTC. As protein: CASSYVGLIRNEQFF.

The rearrangement links TRBV5-1 to TRBJ2-5; D is uncertain. CDR1 and CDR2 from the germline V gene are SGHRS and YFSETQ. The CDR3 has 15 residues. The ends were cut back, 0 bases at V and 0 bases at J, with 9 bases in the middle. CDR3 loop: CASSLAANNQETQYF. In nucleotides, the CDR3 is TGCGCCAGCAGCTTGGCCGCGAACAACCAAGAGACCCAGTACTTC.